This T cell receptor beta chain was identified in a study of Graves' ophthalmopathy and Graves' hyperthyroidism. Study findings and constraints: The model reached about 66% sensitivity and about 72% specificity for predicting ophthalmopathy progression.

Hyperthyroidism in these 18- to 65-year-old patients was newly diagnosed, lasting under 2 months. Pregnant or lactating patients and those with other autoimmune diseases or uncontrolled infections were excluded. From RNA, the CDR3 regions of TCR beta chains were amplified and sequenced. HTBI primers were employed in first-round RT-PCR, then a second-round multiplex PCR followed. TCRdb ran MiXCR on the multiplex PCR reads and lists one entry per CDR3 protein. Here the sample spans some 1.1 million distinct CDR3 sequences, less than 45% being singletons. The sample holds many counts of this clonotype. Its antigen remains unknown. This TCR was sampled from an adult man with Graves' hyperthyroidism. Sample: peripheral blood or thyroid tissue (not recorded which).

The CDR3 reads CASSLNGWEQYF. In DNA, the CDR3 is TGTGCCAGCAGCTTGAACGGGTGGGAGCAGTACTTC. This chain links TRBV7-8 with TRBJ2-7; no firm D call. Trimming took off 3 bases at V and 7 bases at J, with 10 bases between the two ends. Per the germline V gene, CDR1 is SGHVS and CDR2 is FQNEAQ. The CDR3 loop spans 12 amino acids.